Below, one T cell receptor (beta chain) is given with its context. What it recognizes is unknown. The authors ran the assay at deep level. Authors' processing steps: ImmunoSEQ yielded junction-only sequences lacking quality scores, so filtering differed. The table came from immunoSEQ multiplex PCR; TCRdb's copy has only in-frame clones and leaves some out. The V and J calls and the clone size are those of that table, but D and trimming were determined from the DNA. The sample shows some 500,000 clones, roughly 78% of them seen only once. The sample originates from a study of shared clonotypes between healthy human individuals. Points from the study as a whole: Clonotype sharing among donors was thought likely to change with sequencing depth.

HIV-negative, healthy adults without recent acute infections or vaccinations were the donors. Looked up from germline, CDR1 is SQVTM and CDR2 is ANQGSEA. V was trimmed by 2 bases and J by 5 bases, leaving 13 bases between them. CDR3 size: 13 residues. The sequenced sample consisted of PBMCs. V gene TRBV29-1 combines with J gene TRBJ2-7; a possible D gene is TRBD1 (5 bases). This receptor was obtained from a woman aged 40 to 49 in good health. Some clones in this sample may be carry-over from other donors' samples. CDR3 DNA sequence: TGCAGCGTTGAAAAAGGGGCGGCCAACGAGCAGTACTTC. Its translation: CSVEKGAANEQYF.